These 14 T cell receptor beta chains share one sample of origin, sequenced in a study of blood T cells in healthy people across ages. With a J-beta primer mix and a sample-barcoded 5' primer, a second PCR ran roughly 6 to 12 cycles. MiXCR was run by TCRdb on the 5' RACE reads, yielding one entry per CDR3 protein. The table includes more than 650,000 distinct CDR3 sequences, roughly 20% detected once. What was sequenced was blood. The receptors stem from a man aged 65 to 79 in good health.

This clonotype has a handful of counts. V is TRBV28 and J is TRBJ2-3; D remains unclear. V was trimmed by 3 bases and J by 7 bases, leaving 14 bases between them. CDR1 and CDR2 (germline): MDHEN, SYDVKM. There are 14 residues in the CDR3. DNA for the CDR3: TGTGCCAGCAGTTTTCCCGACAAAAGCTATACGCAGTATTTT. It is translated as CASSFPDKSYTQYF.

In its sample, this clonotype was seen a few times. The rearrangement joins TRBV20-1 to TRBJ1-2; no firm D call. This CDR3 has 16 amino acids. The germline gives CDR1 DFQATT, CDR2 SNEGSKA (reference sequence). V was trimmed by 3 bases and J by 6 bases, leaving 23 bases between them. DNA for the CDR3: TGCAGTGCTAGCCTTACGGCTCCCTTCTACGGTGATGGCTACACCTTC. It is translated as CSASLTAPFYGDGYTF.

The chain is built from TRBV2 and TRBJ1-5, with TRBD1 identical over 9 bases. V lost 4 bases and J lost 7; bases outside the gene matches: 8. Per germline, CDR1 SNHLY and CDR2 FYNNEI. The CDR3 is 15 residues long. CDR3: CASSVGGTGRQPQHF. The CDR3 DNA reads TGTGCCAGCAGTGTTGGGGGGACAGGGCGACAGCCCCAGCATTTT.

The rearrangement links TRBV3-1 to TRBJ1-1; D possibly corresponds to TRBD1 (5 bases). CDR1 and CDR2 (germline): LGHDT, YNNKEL (reference sequence). The germline V and J ends were trimmed by 7 bases and 4 bases, with 7 bases remaining between them. The CDR3 spans 11 residues. CDR3 sequence (DNA): TGTGCCAGCATGGGGGGCACTGAAGCTTTCTTT. Its translation is CASMGGTEAFF.

This clonotype was recorded a few times. The chain links TRBV15 to TRBJ1-4, with TRBD1 identical over 10 bases. Trimming cost V 5 bases and J 5 bases; bases outside gene matches: 2. The germline V gene encodes CDR1 LNHNV and CDR2 YYDKDF (reference sequence). The length of the CDR3 is 14 residues. CDR3 protein: CATSRGQGNEKLFF. CDR3 bases: TGTGCCACCAGCCGGGGACAGGGGAATGAAAAACTGTTTTTT.

This clonotype was recorded a few times. This sequence joins TRBV20-1 and TRBJ2-1; D unresolved. The CDR3 is 13 residues long. V was shortened by 3 bases and J by 6 bases, with 12 bases between the two germline ends. The V gene's germline CDR1 is DFQATT and CDR2 SNEGSKA (reference sequence). This CDR3 is CSASVAVGNEQFF. CDR3 in DNA: TGCAGTGCTAGCGTGGCGGTAGGCAATGAGCAGTTCTTC.

The table lists this clonotype with a few counts. The chain recombines TRBV5-5 with TRBJ2-3; the match to TRBD1 covers 9 bases. Germline loops: CDR1 SGHKS, CDR2 YYEKEE (reference sequence). The CDR3 has 15 residues. The ends lost 5 bases at V and 7 bases at J; junction bases unmatched: 11. In DNA form, the CDR3 reads TGTGCCAGCAGGGCCGGGGACAGGGTCCTCAATACGCAGTATTTT. Translation: CASRAGDRVLNTQYF.

This clonotype was seen a handful of times. The V call is TRBV6-2 or TRBV6-3, the J call TRBJ2-1; D not resolved. The CDR3 contains 10 residues. From germline, CDR1 is MNHEY and CDR2 SVGEGT. Trimming took off 4 bases at V and 9 bases at J, with 4 bases between the two ends. The CDR3 is CASSSLEQFF. The CDR3 DNA is TGTGCCAGCAGTTCGCTTGAGCAGTTCTTC.

This clonotype appeared a few times. The chain joins TRBV12-5 to TRBJ1-1; TRBD1 is a possible D gene (6 bases). This CDR3 spans 16 amino acids. Trimming took off 1 base at V and 1 base at J, with 13 bases between the two ends. The germline gives CDR1 LGHNT, CDR2 FRNRAP. The CDR3 DNA reads TGTGCTAGTGGTTTGGAGGACAGAACAACGAACACTGAAGCTTTCTTT. Protein: CASGLEDRTTNTEAFF.

The sample holds many counts of this clonotype. The gene calls are TRBV20-1 and TRBJ2-1; a possible D gene is TRBD1 (5 bases). Germline CDR1 DFQATT, CDR2 SNEGSKA (reference sequence). There are 13 residues in the CDR3. V lost 5 bases, J lost 6 bases, and 14 bases lay in between. CDR3 region: CSADPLGANEQFF. The CDR3 DNA follows: TGCAGTGCTGACCCTCTAGGGGCCAATGAGCAGTTCTTC.

This chain uses TRBV20-1 with TRBJ1-1, with D unresolved. The CDR3 loop spans 13 amino acids. The V end was cut by 3 bases, the J end by 1 base, with 9 bases between. Germline CDR1 reads DFQATT; CDR2 reads SNEGSKA (reference sequence). Here the CDR3 reads CSARFSENTEAFF. The CDR3 DNA is TGCAGTGCTAGGTTTAGTGAGAACACTGAAGCTTTCTTT.

V gene TRBV3-1 combines with J gene TRBJ1-3, with a weak D call TRBD1 (5 bases). CDR1 is LGHDT and CDR2 is YNNKEL in the germline V gene (reference sequence). The CDR3 contains 15 residues. Trimming pared 5 bases from V and 0 bases from J, leaving 11 bases between. CDR3 residues: CASSEWGDSGNTIYF. In DNA, the CDR3 is TGTGCCAGCAGCGAATGGGGGGACTCTGGAAACACCATATATTTT.

A note on this clonotype: No conserved phenylalanine or tryptophan is present at the end of the CDR3, so a read error is the likely explanation. The J gene is TRBJ2-5, the V gene TRBV15; no clear D gene. The V end was cut by 0 bases, the J end by 1 base, with 6 bases between. Germline V gene lookup returns CDR1 LNHNV and CDR2 YYDKDF (reference sequence). The CDR3 length is 14 residues. CDR3 sequence reads: CATSREQIQETQYS. The CDR3 DNA sequence: TGTGCCACCAGCAGAGAACAAATCCAAGAGACCCAGTACTCC.

The V call is TRBV19, the J call TRBJ2-7; 7 bases are a match to TRBD1. The V and J ends lost 5 bases and 7 bases, in that order; junction bases with no gene match: 14. From germline, CDR1 is LNHDA and CDR2 SQIVND (reference sequence). The CDR3 totals 15 residues. CDR3 DNA sequence: TGTGCCAGTAGTGTCGCTAGGACAGGAATCGCAGAGCAGTACTTC. Translating gives CASSVARTGIAEQYF.